This T cell receptor (beta chain) derives from a study of cytomegalovirus exposure and HLA in healthy donors. Comments on this clone: No antigen is known for it.

Study findings and constraints: Follow-up analysis later connected one missense variant in DCLRE1C with trimming of TCR beta V- and J-genes. Most TCRs appeared rarely, but some public TCRs recurred in many donors. What a later analysis showed was that several of the most significant clusters appeared linked to common viral pathogens. Across HLA loci, a later analysis found differing TCR association rates, with DRB1 most and HLA-C fewest.

Primers for the PCR totalled 60 Vbeta and 13 Jbeta. The method was immunoSEQ multiplex PCR; TCRdb's version includes in-frame clones alone and lacks a portion of them. Of some 180,000 clones listed, 65% to 85% were seen once; the top ten hold 1.2% to 1.5%. Trimming removed 2 bases at V and 3 bases at J, with 8 bases between. Germline CDR1 and CDR2: SGHRS and YFSETQ. The CDR3 spans 13 residues. The chain employs TRBV5-1 and TRBJ1-1; no clear D gene. The sequenced material came from PBMCs. This TCR was recovered from a girl under 18 in good health and CMV-seropositive. DNA for the CDR3: TGCGCCAGCAGCTTTCTCCTCGACACTGAAGCTTTCTTT. It translates to CASSFLLDTEAFF.